Listed below are T cell receptor beta chains from one sample, sequenced in a study of T-cell reconstitution after alpha-beta-depleted transplantation in children. TCRdb reanalysed the PCR reads using MiXCR and keeps one entry per CDR3 protein. The sample includes about 540,000 distinct CDR3 sequences, 18% of them seen just once. Sequenced material: PBMCs from the stem cell graft donor, taken from the stem cell graft. These receptors all come from a human donor who donated a stem cell graft to a child with acute lymphoblastic leukemia. Both conserved end residues are part of each CDR3. A D gene is named only where the DNA matches it firmly. Size is omitted from some rows. Given values are once, few, many or a class for expanded clones.

abundance,d_gene,len,j_gene,v_gene,CDR3aa,CDR3nt
NA,NA,13,TRBJ1-1,TRBV6-1,CASGTDLNTEAFF,TGTGCCAGCGGGACCGACCTTAACACTGAAGCTTTCTTT
NA,NA,14,TRBJ2-7,TRBV20-1,CSASPSVPSYEQYF,TGCAGTGCTAGTCCCAGCGTGCCTTCCTACGAGCAGTACTTC
NA,NA,13,TRBJ1-3,TRBV3-1,CASSRSEAFSIYF,TGTGCCAGCAGCCGCTCGGAGGCCTTCTCCATATATTTT
few,NA,13,TRBJ2-1,TRBV5-1,CASSFDYGNEQFF,TGCGCCAGCAGCTTTGACTATGGGAATGAGCAGTTCTTC
NA,TRBD1,14,TRBJ2-5,TRBV5-1,CASSLRDSQETQYF,TGCGCCAGCAGCTTGAGGGACAGCCAAGAGACCCAGTACTTC
few,NA,13,TRBJ2-2,TRBV5-1,CASSLFTTGELFF,TGCGCCAGCAGCTTGTTCACGACCGGGGAGCTGTTTTTT
many,NA,13,TRBJ2-3,TRBV27,CASSLSQPHTQYF,TGTGCCAGCAGTTTATCCCAGCCTCATACGCAGTATTTT
NA,NA,13,TRBJ2-7,TRBV11-2,CASSFKPGGEQYF,TGTGCCAGCAGCTTTAAACCCGGCGGCGAGCAGTACTTC
few,TRBD2,17,TRBJ2-7,TRBV6-5,CASSYTDWGSGGYEQYF,TGTGCCAGCAGTTATACCGACTGGGGTAGCGGGGGTTACGAGCAGTACTTC
NA,NA,13,TRBJ2-1,TRBV24-1,CATSETDFNEQFF,TGTGCCACCAGTGAGACCGATTTCAATGAGCAGTTCTTC
few,NA,13,TRBJ1-5,TRBV12-3/TRBV12-4,CASSLAVNQPQHF,TGTGCCAGCAGTTTGGCAGTCAATCAGCCCCAGCATTTT
NA,NA,14,TRBJ1-1,TRBV7-3,CASSLVFGNTEAFF,TGTGCCAGCAGCTTAGTATTCGGGAACACTGAAGCTTTCTTT
few,NA,15,TRBJ2-5,TRBV21-1,CASSRKDRDQETQYF,TGTGCCAGCAGCAGAAAAGACAGGGACCAAGAGACCCAGTACTTC
NA,NA,13,TRBJ2-3,TRBV6-6,CASKGKWADTQYF,TGTGCCAGCAAGGGGAAGTGGGCAGATACGCAGTATTTT
NA,TRBD1,18,TRBJ2-3,TRBV5-1,CASSLDRPGQGLFDTQYF,TGCGCCAGCAGCTTGGATAGGCCGGGACAGGGGTTGTTTGATACGCAGTATTTT
many,NA,16,TRBJ2-3,TRBV6-4,CASSGAAGESTDTQYF,TGTGCCAGCAGTGGGGCCGCAGGGGAGAGCACAGATACGCAGTATTTT